This T cell receptor beta chain was sequenced for a study of blood T cells in healthy people across ages. Overall study: Researchers report that template switching captured about one barcoded beta molecule per two T cells. Study-wide findings and caveats: Compared with aged donors, long-lived donors showed fewer expanded clones, suggesting selection.

Primed by a sample-barcoded 5' primer and a J-beta primer mix, a second PCR proceeded for 7 to 11 cycles. From the 5' RACE reads, TCRdb called clonotypes with MiXCR, one entry per CDR3 protein. The sample contains some 1.5 million distinct CDR3 sequences, roughly 27% of which appear only once. This CDR3 comprises 14 residues. The germline V gene encodes CDR1 SGHDN and CDR2 FVKESK. The ends were cut back, 1 base at V and 4 bases at J, with 10 bases in the middle. This clonotype was counted at least ten times. What it binds is not known. The chain has TRBV14 and TRBJ2-5; D is unclear. The receptor was derived from a woman aged 25 to 45 in good health. Specimen: blood. CDR3 amino acids: CASSQGAVPETQYF. For the CDR3, the DNA is TGTGCCAGCAGCCAAGGTGCAGTACCAGAGACCCAGTACTTC.